This is a list of T cell receptor beta chains from one sample in a study of CD8 T cells in ankylosing spondylitis. TCRdb used MiXCR to reprocess the 5' RACE reads, holding one entry per CDR3 protein. This table has 200,000 to 250,000 distinct CDR3 sequences, 10% appearing once. Sample: blood, either unsorted or a sorted T cell fraction (not recorded which). The receptors were gathered from a male donor with ankylosing spondylitis or in good health (not recorded which). Each CDR3 is given with its conserved first and last residue. The D gene is left open where the match is weak. Clone size is not always given. Where it is, it says once, few, many or a class for expanded clones.

TRBV20-1	NA	few	TRBJ2-7	TGCAGTGCTAGTGATGAAACAGGGACCTACGAGCAGTACTTC	CSASDETGTYEQYF
TRBV5-6	NA	once	TRBJ1-5	TGTGCCAGCAGCGGGGGTAGGGATCAGCCCAAGCATTTT	CASSGGRDQPKHF
TRBV7-9	TRBD1	many	TRBJ2-1	TGTGCCAGCAGCCCCGACAGGGGCGGGTTTCAGTTCTTC	CASSPDRGGFQFF
TRBV3-1	NA	few	TRBJ1-4	TGTGCCAGCAGCCAAGATCGGGTCGGAGGGACTAATGAAAAACTGTTTTTT	CASSQDRVGGTNEKLFF
TRBV25-1	TRBD1	many	TRBJ1-5	TGTGCCAGCAGTGGGGACAGGGGCAATCAGCCCCAGCATTTT	CASSGDRGNQPQHF
TRBV20-1	NA	NA	TRBJ1-1	TGCCGGGGAGGGAGCAACACTGAAGCTTTCTTT	CRGGSNTEAFF
TRBV7-8	NA	many	TRBJ1-3	TGTGCCAGCAGCTTAGTATCCCGAGCTGGAAACACCATATATTTT	CASSLVSRAGNTIYF
TRBV27	NA	many	TRBJ2-3	TGTGCCAGCAACCGGGGGAGCTTCCGTCTCACAGATACGCAGTATTTT	CASNRGSFRLTDTQYF
TRBV29-1	TRBD1	NA	TRBJ1-5	TGCAGCGTGCGGGACAGGGACCAAACCCAGCCCCAGCATTTT	CSVRDRDQTQPQHF
TRBV5-1	NA	NA	TRBJ2-7	TGCGCCAGCAGGGACAGCTCCTACGAGCAGTACTTC	CASRDSSYEQYF
TRBV5-1	NA	few	TRBJ2-4	TGCGCCAGCAGCTTGGAGGGGGGCTCAGAAAACATTCAGTACTTC	CASSLEGGSENIQYF
TRBV12-3/TRBV12-4	TRBD1	NA	TRBJ2-4	TGTGCCAGCAGCCGATCTCAGGGACAGGGGATCAAAAACATTCAGTACTTC	CASSRSQGQGIKNIQYF
TRBV20-1	TRBD2	NA	TRBJ2-7	TGCAGTGCTAGAGAGAGACTAGCGGGGGGTACACGAAGCTCCTACGAGCAGTACTTC	CSARERLAGGTRSSYEQYF
TRBV5-6	NA	many	TRBJ2-6	TGTGCCAGCAGCTTGGAAGTCCAGGACATACTTCTATCTGGGGCCAACGTCCTGACTTTC	CASSLEVQDILLSGANVLTF
TRBV5-1	TRBD1	few	TRBJ2-6	TGCGCCAGCAGCTGGACAGGCCCCTCTGGGGCCAACGTCCTGACTTTC	CASSWTGPSGANVLTF
TRBV12-3/TRBV12-4	TRBD1	NA	TRBJ1-5	TGTGCCAGCTGGACAGGGGGGACAGGCAATCAGCCCCAGCATTTT	CASWTGGTGNQPQHF
TRBV2	TRBD2	NA	TRBJ2-1	TGTGCCAGCAGCACGCGGGGGGGGAACGACAATGAGCAGTTCTTC	CASSTRGGNDNEQFF
TRBV19	NA	NA	TRBJ1-2	TGTGCCAGTAGTTTGGGGGAAACCTATGGCTACACCTTC	CASSLGETYGYTF
TRBV20-1	TRBD2	few	TRBJ2-2	TGCAGTGCTACAGGCGGCGGGGGGGCCACCGGGGAGCTGTTTTTT	CSATGGGGATGELFF
TRBV18	TRBD1	NA	TRBJ2-7	TGTGCCAGCTCGGCCGGGACAGGGCCCTACGAGCAGTACTTC	CASSAGTGPYEQYF
TRBV20-1	NA	NA	TRBJ2-1	TGCAGTGCTAGAGACTCGGGACCGTCTAGCTCCTACAATGAGCAGTTCTTC	CSARDSGPSSSYNEQFF
TRBV20-1	NA	few	TRBJ2-6	TGCAGTGCTACCTCTGGGGCCAACGTCCTGACTTTC	CSATSGANVLTF
TRBV20-1	TRBD2	few	TRBJ2-1	TGCAGTGCTCCTTGGACTAGCCGGAATGAGCAGTTCTTC	CSAPWTSRNEQFF
TRBV3-1	TRBD2	few	TRBJ2-3	TGTGCCAGCAGCCGGACTAGCGGGGGGGGAACAGATACGCAGTATTTT	CASSRTSGGGTDTQYF
TRBV27	TRBD1	NA	TRBJ2-7	TGTGCCAGCAGAATGGGGACAGGGTTGTTCGAGCAGTACTTC	CASRMGTGLFEQYF
TRBV9	TRBD1	many	TRBJ2-5	TGTGCCAGCACCAGAGATACAGGGGTGGAGACCCAGTACTTC	CASTRDTGVETQYF
TRBV5-4	NA	many	TRBJ2-7	TGTGCCAGCAGCTTGGGCGCAGCATACGAGCAGTACTTC	CASSLGAAYEQYF
TRBV7-8	NA	many	TRBJ1-1	TGTGCCAGCAGCTTACAATCATCGCAGGGCGAATCTGAAGCTTTCTTT	CASSLQSSQGESEAFF
TRBV7-3	NA	many	TRBJ2-1	TGTGCCAGCAGCTTAACGGCGAGGGAGAATGAGCAGTTCTTC	CASSLTARENEQFF
TRBV20-1	NA	many	TRBJ2-3	TGCAGTGCTAGAGGACTAGATTTCACAGATACGCAGTATTTT	CSARGLDFTDTQYF
TRBV18	NA	many	TRBJ1-1	TGTGCCAGCTCACGGATCGGGAACACTGAAGCTTTCTTT	CASSRIGNTEAFF
TRBV7-9	NA	many	TRBJ2-7	TGTGCCAGCAGCTCCGTGACGGAAGCCTACGAGCAGTACTTC	CASSSVTEAYEQYF
TRBV7-2	NA	NA	TRBJ1-1	TGTGCCAGCAGCTTAGGTCCAGGGGTTGGCACTGAAGCTTTCTTT	CASSLGPGVGTEAFF
TRBV15	NA	NA	TRBJ2-1	TGTGCCACCAGCATGGGACTGCAGCTCTATGAGCAGTTCTTC	CATSMGLQLYEQFF
TRBV11-2	TRBD2	many	TRBJ2-3	TGTGCCAGCAGCTGGAGGTTGTCGACTAGCGGACTAGAGGGACCAGATACGCAGTATTTT	CASSWRLSTSGLEGPDTQYF
TRBV7-9	NA	many	TRBJ1-1	TGTGCCAGCAGCAGAAATAGGGGGAACACTGAAGCTTTCTTT	CASSRNRGNTEAFF
TRBV20-1	NA	many	TRBJ2-2	TGCAGTGCTAGAGAAGAGAGGAACACCGGGGAGCTGTTTTTT	CSAREERNTGELFF
TRBV7-9	TRBD1	many	TRBJ2-1	TGTGCCAGCAGCTTAGGGACAGGGGCCCCCTACAATGAGCAGTTCTTC	CASSLGTGAPYNEQFF
TRBV7-3	NA	many	TRBJ2-2	TGTGCCAGCAGCTTTTTAGGAGGGCTGAACACCGGGGAGCTGTTTTTT	CASSFLGGLNTGELFF
TRBV20-1	TRBD1	many	TRBJ1-6	TGCAGTGCTGAAGACAGGGTCTTTTCACCCCTCCACTTT	CSAEDRVFSPLHF
TRBV5-1	TRBD2	many	TRBJ2-5	TGCGCCAGCAGCTTGAATAGCGGGGGACAAGAGACCCAGTACTTC	CASSLNSGGQETQYF
TRBV11-3	NA	NA	TRBJ2-3	TGTGCCAGCAGCCCCCGCGGGGCAGATACGCAGTATTTT	CASSPRGADTQYF
TRBV9	NA	NA	TRBJ2-7	TGTGCCAGCAGCGTAGCTCCCCACAGCTCCTACGAGCAGTACTTC	CASSVAPHSSYEQYF
TRBV7-9	NA	few	TRBJ2-5	TGTGCCAGCAGCTTGACACTGGAGACCCAGTACTTC	CASSLTLETQYF
TRBV5-1	NA	many	TRBJ2-1	TGCGCCAGCCGGGGTTCGGGCAATGAGCAGTTCTTC	CASRGSGNEQFF
TRBV5-1	TRBD1	many	TRBJ2-1	TGCGCCAGCAGCTTGGCAGGGGGCTCGGGGAATGAGCAGTTCTTC	CASSLAGGSGNEQFF
TRBV12-3/TRBV12-4	TRBD1	many	TRBJ2-1	TGTGCCAGCAGTCTGGACAGGGTTGGCTACAATGAGCAGTTCTTC	CASSLDRVGYNEQFF
TRBV5-1	NA	many	TRBJ2-5	TGCGCCAGCAGCTTGGCCGCGAGAGAGACCCAGTACTTC	CASSLAARETQYF
TRBV12-3/TRBV12-4	NA	many	TRBJ1-2	TGTGCCAGCAGTAAACAGGGACGTCCCCGTAGCACCTTC	CASSKQGRPRSTF
TRBV5-1	TRBD2	many	TRBJ2-7	TGCGCCAGCAGCTCGCTAATAGCGGGGGCCTACGAGCAGTACTTC	CASSSLIAGAYEQYF
TRBV20-1	NA	many	TRBJ2-7	TGCAGTGCTGGGCAAATTTCCTACGAGCAGTACTTC	CSAGQISYEQYF
TRBV29-1	NA	many	TRBJ1-1	TGCAGCGCCGAATGGTCAAACACTGAAGCTTTCTTT	CSAEWSNTEAFF
TRBV7-2	NA	many	TRBJ1-2	TGTGCCAGCAGCTTATTGGGGCAGGGCTATGGCTACACCTTC	CASSLLGQGYGYTF
TRBV15	NA	many	TRBJ1-2	TGTGCCACCAGCAGGACAGACGATAACTATGGCTACACCTTC	CATSRTDDNYGYTF
TRBV2	TRBD1	many	TRBJ1-1	TGTGCCAGCAGTGAGACGGGACAGGTGAACACTGAAGCTTTCTTT	CASSETGQVNTEAFF
TRBV2	NA	NA	TRBJ2-7	TGTGCCAGCACCCTTGACCTCGAGCAGTACTTC	CASTLDLEQYF